Listed below are T cell receptor beta chains from one sample, sequenced in a study of radiation and T cells in renal cell carcinoma. Here immunoSEQ multiplex PCR was the method, and the copy in TCRdb shows in-frame clones only, minus some. Of under 150,000 clones in the sample, roughly four fifths were seen once. The sequences come from blood, collected from a patient whose treatment included radiotherapy and nephrectomy. These receptors all come from a woman between 55 and 75 years old with renal cell carcinoma. CDR3s include the opening cysteine and the closing phenylalanine or tryptophan. The D gene is left open where the match is weak. Clone size, where shown, is once, few, many, or a class for clones that have expanded.

j_call	d_call	v_call	clone_size	cdr3_nt	cdr3_aa
TRBJ2-7	TRBD2	TRBV19	.	TGTGCCAGTAGCCAAAGCGGGGGCCCCTACGAGCAGTACTTC	CASSQSGGPYEQYF
TRBJ1-2	.	TRBV7-9	.	TGTGCCAGCAGCTTACCTCCCCCAGAAAACTATGGCTACACCTTC	CASSLPPPENYGYTF
TRBJ2-7	.	TRBV5-5	.	TGTGCCAGCAGCTTGGGTGGTCATGGCTCCTACGAGCAGTACTTC	CASSLGGHGSYEQYF
TRBJ1-1	.	TRBV18	.	TGTGCCAGCTCACCACTGAGCTTGAGAGTCGCTGAAGCTTTCTTT	CASSPLSLRVAEAFF
TRBJ1-3	.	TRBV28	.	TGTGCCAGCAGTTCCCGCGTTGGCTCTGGAAACACCATATATTTT	CASSSRVGSGNTIYF
TRBJ2-3	TRBD1	TRBV7-3	.	TGTGCCAGCAGCTATGGGACAGCGAGCACAGATACGCAGTATTTT	CASSYGTASTDTQYF
TRBJ2-1	.	TRBV11-3	.	TGTGCCAGTAGAGCCGGGAGAGGAGTGGTAGGGGGCAATGAGCAGTTCTTC	CASRAGRGVVGGNEQFF
TRBJ1-4	.	TRBV10-3	.	TGTGCCATCAGTGAGGCGACGGGGACTAATGAAAAACTGTTTTTT	CAISEATGTNEKLFF
TRBJ2-4	.	TRBV5-8	once	TGTGCCAGCAGCCTACCCCCAGGGGAACTAGCCAAAAACATTCAGTACTTC	CASSLPPGELAKNIQYF
TRBJ1-1	.	TRBV6-6	few	TGTGCCAGCAGTTACTCGAGCGATTCTGAAGCTTTCTTT	CASSYSSDSEAFF
TRBJ1-1	.	TRBV7-9	few	TGTGCCAGCAGCCTCCTACAGGTGGGGGAAGCTTTCTTT	CASSLLQVGEAFF
TRBJ2-2	.	TRBV7-9	.	TGTGCCAGCAGCCGAATCTTGGACAGTAACACCGGGGAGCTGTTTTTT	CASSRILDSNTGELFF
TRBJ1-2	.	TRBV9	.	TGTGCCAGCAGCGTCGGAGGGGCGCTTGGCTACACCTTC	CASSVGGALGYTF
TRBJ2-7	TRBD2	TRBV28	.	TGTGCCAGCAGTCCCACCGGGAGGGCGCGCGAGCAGTACTTC	CASSPTGRAREQYF
TRBJ2-2	.	TRBV19	once	TGTGCCAGTAGTATCTGGCCAGACACCGGGGAGCTGTTTTTT	CASSIWPDTGELFF
TRBJ2-5	.	TRBV18	.	TGTGCCAGCTCACCAGGGACCCAAGAGACCCAGTACTTC	CASSPGTQETQYF
TRBJ2-5	.	TRBV9	.	TGTGCCAGCAGCGCACGTATAGGGATCCAAGAGACCCAGTACTTC	CASSARIGIQETQYF
TRBJ1-1	.	TRBV19	.	TGTGCCGTAGCTATCCCAGGGGTCAACACTGAAGCTTTCTTT	CAVAIPGVNTEAFF
TRBJ1-2	.	TRBV11-2	few	TGTGCCAGCAGCTTACAGACCCTTAGACATGGCTACACCTTC	CASSLQTLRHGYTF
TRBJ2-5	.	TRBV6-5	.	TGTGCCAGCAGTTACTTTACTGGGGAGACCCAGTACTTC	CASSYFTGETQYF
TRBJ1-2	TRBD1	TRBV4-3	.	TGCGCCAGCAGCCAAGGGACAGGGGCTTTCGGCTATGGCTACACCTTC	CASSQGTGAFGYGYTF
TRBJ1-5	.	TRBV4-1	.	TGCGCCAGCAGCCAAGGGCTGGGACGTTCGGTCGGTCAGCCCCAGCATTTT	CASSQGLGRSVGQPQHF
TRBJ1-1	.	TRBV2	.	TGTGCCAGCAGTGAAGGGGGACCTTGGGCTGAAGCTTTCTTT	CASSEGGPWAEAFF
TRBJ2-2	.	TRBV4-3	.	TGCGCCAGCAGCCAAAGACTCGGAAACACCGGGGAGCTGTTTTTT	CASSQRLGNTGELFF